The 20 T cell receptor beta chains reported below all come from one sample, sequenced in a study of T cells after yellow fever vaccination. TCRdb itself ran the 5' RACE reads through MiXCR, one entry per CDR3 protein. Of around 590,000 distinct CDR3 sequences listed, around 12% are singletons. Sequencing was performed on PBMCs, taken on the day of the yellow fever booster vaccination. Receptors originate from a man between 25 and 39 years old who received the YFV17D yellow fever vaccine.

This clonotype was found a few times. CDR3 bases: TGTGCCAGCAGTGACACGGACAGACCGGGACTAGCCCAGTTCTTC. Amino acids: CASSDTDRPGLAQFF. The V call is TRBV6-4, the J call TRBJ2-1; TRBD2 agrees at 9 bases. This CDR3 is 15 amino acids long. Per germline, CDR1 MRHNA and CDR2 SNTAGT. V lost 2 bases, J lost 13 bases, and 12 bases stayed unmatched.

This clonotype turned up a few times. The CDR3 protein is CASSLTRGANNEQFF. CDR3 coding DNA: TGTGCCAGCAGCTTAACGAGGGGAGCTAACAATGAGCAGTTCTTC. The rearrangement uses TRBV7-8 and TRBJ2-1; either TRBD1 or TRBD2 may supply D (5 bases each). Germline CDR1 and CDR2: SGHVS and FQNEAQ. The CDR3 runs to 15 residues. Trimming cost V 2 bases and J 5 bases, with 13 bases left between them.

The CDR3 here is CASSLGQRLNTEAFF. CDR3 sequence (DNA): TGTGCCAGCAGTTTAGGACAGCGATTGAACACTGAAGCTTTCTTT. This rearrangement joins TRBV12-3 or TRBV12-4 to TRBJ1-1; D possibly corresponds to TRBD1 (5 bases). The CDR3 covers 15 residues. Trimming shortened V by 1 base and J by 0 bases, and 9 bases separated the two germline ends.

The table lists this clonotype with many counts. The chain is built from TRBV5-1 and TRBJ2-7; perhaps TRBD2 as D (6 bases). The V and J ends lost 4 bases and 1 base respectively, with 15 bases between them. The CDR3 has 15 amino acids. Per the germline V gene, CDR1 is SGHRS and CDR2 is YFSETQ. Written as DNA, the CDR3 is TGCGCCAGCAGCAAGGGAGGAAGTGCTTCCTACGAGCAGTACTTC. The encoded protein is CASSKGGSASYEQYF.

This clonotype was recorded a few times. V is TRBV5-5 and J is TRBJ2-5; D is unresolved. This CDR3 comprises 14 residues. Germline V gene lookup returns CDR1 SGHKS and CDR2 YYEKEE (reference sequence). Trimming removed 3 bases from V and 5 bases from J, with 14 bases in between. CDR3 sequence: CASSSIAPLETQYF. The CDR3 coding sequence is TGTGCCAGCAGCTCTATAGCTCCATTGGAGACCCAGTACTTC.

The table lists this clonotype with many counts. This CDR3 reads CASSREGAGAFF. The DNA of the CDR3 is TGCGCCAGCAGCCGAGAGGGGGCTGGAGCTTTCTTT. The rearrangement uses TRBV5-1 and TRBJ1-1, with 7 bases lining up with TRBD1. J lost 10 bases, V lost 4 bases, and 7 bases had no gene match. The CDR3 runs 12 residues. Germline-derived CDR1 and CDR2 are SGHRS and YFSETQ.

The chain has TRBV20-1 and TRBJ1-2; D call uncertain. V lost 0 bases and J lost 4, with 15 bases in between. The CDR3 consists of 15 residues. Germline CDR1 and CDR2: DFQATT and SNEGSKA (reference sequence). The CDR3 DNA reads as TGCAGTGCTAGAGATTATCGGCCTAGCGGCTATGGCTACACCTTC. Its protein product is CSARDYRPSGYGYTF.

This clonotype was seen a few times. The chain recombines TRBV15 with TRBJ1-6; D gene ambiguous. V lost 0 bases, J lost 6 bases, and 6 bases lay in between. The germline gives CDR1 LNHNV, CDR2 YYDKDF (reference sequence). This CDR3 region has 14 residues. Here the CDR3 reads CATSRERFNSPLHF. Here the CDR3 DNA reads TGTGCCACCAGCAGAGAACGGTTTAATTCACCCCTCCACTTT.

This clonotype was recorded at least ten times. This chain connects TRBV4-3 to TRBJ2-3, with TRBD1 as a possible D gene (5 bases). Germline-derived CDR1 and CDR2 are LGHNA and YSLEER. The CDR3 has 16 residues. V was clipped by 0 bases and J by 5 bases, with 15 bases between them. As DNA, the CDR3 is TGCGCCAGCAGCCAAGAAGGCCCACAGGTCCAAGATACGCAGTATTTT. Translating it yields CASSQEGPQVQDTQYF.

The V and J genes are TRBV12-3 or TRBV12-4 and TRBJ1-2; no reliable D call. Between the trimmed V and J ends, which lost 4 bases and 6 bases, there was a span of 9 bases. This CDR3 spans 12 amino acids. Written as DNA, the CDR3 is TGTGCCAGCAGTTCTCAGCCCGATGGCTACACCTTC. Protein product: CASSSQPDGYTF.

The genes are TRBV5-6 and TRBJ2-4; 7 bases match TRBD2. The CDR3 has 16 residues. Germline assignment: CDR1 SGHDT and CDR2 YYEEEE. Germline trimming cut 1 base from V and 4 bases from J; bases unmatched to any gene: 8. The CDR3 loop is CASSLRDLAVKNIQYF. The DNA of the CDR3 is TGTGCCAGCAGCTTGAGGGATCTAGCGGTTAAAAACATTCAGTACTTC.

J is TRBJ1-2 and V is TRBV18, with 7 bases identical to TRBD1. V shed 4 bases, J shed 2 bases, and the junction held 10 bases outside the gene matches. Germline V gene lookup returns CDR1 KGHSH and CDR2 LQKENI. This CDR3 contains 16 residues. The DNA of the CDR3 is TGTGCCAGCTCACTGATAACAGGGGTGATAAACTATGGCTACACCTTC. Translation gives CASSLITGVINYGYTF.

The genes are TRBV12-3 or TRBV12-4 and TRBJ1-5; D call uncertain. The CDR3 runs to 12 residues. The V and J ends lost 6 bases and 3 bases respectively, with 6 bases between them. Written as DNA, the CDR3 is TGTGCCAGCAGCCAAGCCAATCAGCCCCAGCATTTT. It is translated as CASSQANQPQHF.

The chain carries TRBV5-1 and TRBJ2-1; D remains unclear. This CDR3 is built from 13 residues. Germline values: CDR1 SGHRS, CDR2 YFSETQ. Trimming removed 3 bases at V and 5 bases at J, with 9 bases between. The CDR3 spells CASSSAANNEQFF. CDR3 sequence (DNA): TGCGCCAGCAGCTCTGCAGCTAACAATGAGCAGTTCTTC.

A few counts support this clonotype. The chain carries TRBV7-9 and TRBJ2-3; D may be TRBD2 (6 bases). Germline V gives CDR1 SEHNR, CDR2 FQNEAQ (reference sequence). The CDR3 spans 17 residues. V was cut by 4 bases and J by 1 base, with 18 bases left in between. The CDR3 is CASSSRSRDLRTDTQYF. In DNA, the CDR3 is TGTGCCAGCAGCTCGCGAAGCCGGGACTTACGCACAGATACGCAGTATTTT.

In the case of this clonotype: A junction end diverges from the germline sequence, so it may reflect a read error. This sequence joins TRBV11-2 and TRBJ2-3, with 7 bases lining up with TRBD2. CDR1 and CDR2 (germline): SGHAT, FQNNGV. The CDR3 runs to 15 residues. The CDR3 DNA reads TGTGCCAGCAGCCCGGACCGGGACTACACAGATACGAAGTATTTT. Translating it yields CASSPDRDYTDTKYF. Full variable domain (remainder filled in from reference TRBV11-2 and TRBJ2-3): EAGVAQSPRYKIIEKRQSVAFWCNPISGHATLYWYQQILGQGPKLLIQFQNNGVVDDSQLPKDRFSAERLKGVDSTLKIQPAKLEDSAVYLCASSPDRDYTDTKYFGPGTRLTVL.

This clonotype was found a few times. V is TRBV20-1 and J is TRBJ1-5, with a tentative D call TRBD1 (5 bases). V was clipped by 3 bases and J by 1 base, with 7 bases between them. Germline values: CDR1 DFQATT, CDR2 SNEGSKA (reference sequence). There are 13 residues in the CDR3. The CDR3 nucleotides read TGCAGTGCTAGTGGGGACAGCAATCAGCCCCAGCATTTT. It yields the protein CSASGDSNQPQHF.

This clonotype turned up a few times. The V call is TRBV14, the J call TRBJ1-1, with D hard to call. Germline CDR1 and CDR2: SGHDN and FVKESK. This CDR3 comprises 13 residues. Trimming removed 4 bases at V and 6 bases at J, with 12 bases between. The CDR3 nucleotides read TGTGCCAGCAGCCGATCTGGGCGCGCTGAAGCTTTCTTT. As protein: CASSRSGRAEAFF.

The DNA of the CDR3 is TGTGCCAGCAAGAGGGACTCCTACAATGAGCAGTTCTTC. This translates into CASKRDSYNEQFF. V usage is TRBV2 and J usage is TRBJ2-1; a weak D match, TRBD2 (5 bases). The germline V gene has CDR1 SNHLY and CDR2 FYNNEI. The V end was cut by 7 bases, the J end by 0 bases, with 7 bases between. This CDR3 has 13 amino acids.

This clonotype was counted only a few times. The gene calls are TRBV5-1 and TRBJ2-2, with D possibly TRBD2 on 5 matching bases. The germline V gene has CDR1 SGHRS and CDR2 YFSETQ. CDR3 length: 15 residues. V was pared by 5 bases and J by 7 bases, with 18 bases between. The CDR3 protein is CASRMEDPGFGELFF. CDR3 DNA sequence: TGCGCCAGCAGGATGGAGGACCCCGGGTTCGGGGAGCTGTTTTTT.